The clone carrying this TCR beta chain turned up a few times. Its antigen remains unidentified. The data derive from a study of blood T cells in healthy people across ages. Overall study results and limits: Strong correlation existed between TCR beta diversity and naive T cell percentage. Investigators treated diversity estimates from one million T cells as underestimates.

The second PCR ran roughly 6 to 12 cycles with a sample-barcoded 5' primer and J-beta primers. MiXCR was run by TCRdb on the 5' RACE reads, yielding one entry per CDR3 protein. The data contain under 950,000 distinct CDR3 sequences, approximately 22% of them seen just once; the ten biggest clones take up about 22%. This CDR3 comprises 13 residues. V lost 6 bases, J lost 10 bases, and 13 bases stayed unmatched. CDR1 is SQVTM, CDR2 ANQGSEA, per germline. The sample consisted of blood. The clonotype originates from a man aged 65-85 years in good health. The chain combines TRBV29-1 with TRBJ1-2; TRBD1 matches at 8 bases. The chain's CDR3 is CSVVSGWGQDYTF. As DNA, the CDR3 is TGCAGCGTCGTGTCCGGCTGGGGACAGGACTACACCTTC.